A single sample is the source of the 25 T cell receptor beta chains below, sequenced in a study of T cells after yellow fever vaccination. TCRdb reanalysed the 5' RACE reads using MiXCR and keeps one entry per CDR3 protein. This sample carries approximately 34,000 distinct CDR3 sequences, about 6.6% of them seen once, and the ten largest clones take roughly 22%. The source material was PBMCs, either bulk or a sorted T-cell subset (CD4+, CD8+, memory, or dextramer-sorted; not recorded which), sampled on the day of the first yellow fever vaccination. The receptors were sampled from a man aged 18-30 years who received the YFV17D yellow fever vaccine.

This clonotype was picked up many times. The chain is built from TRBV20-1 and TRBJ2-1; 9 nucleotides align to TRBD2. The CDR3 totals 15 residues. CDR1 is DFQATT and CDR2 is SNEGSKA in the germline V gene (reference sequence). V shed 0 bases, J shed 7 bases, and the junction held 7 bases outside the gene matches. The CDR3 DNA reads as TGCAGTGCTAGAGATCCTTGGCGGGGGGGGAATGAGCAGTTCTTC. It yields the protein CSARDPWRGGNEQFF.

The gene calls are TRBV6-1 and TRBJ2-1; 8 bases are shared with TRBD2. After removal of 6 bases from V and 4 bases from J, the junction contained 14 bases not matched to a gene. CDR3 length: 17 residues. Germline CDR1 and CDR2: MNHNS and SASEGT. Written as DNA, the CDR3 is TGTGCCAGCAGCGGTGGGAGTAGCGGGGAGAAGTACAATGAGCAGTTCTTC. Its translation: CASSGGSSGEKYNEQFF.

This chain uses TRBV20-1 with TRBJ2-3; D gene unclear. Germline V lookup: CDR1 DFQATT, CDR2 SNEGSKA (reference sequence). V was shortened by 3 bases and J by 0 bases, with 4 bases between the two germline ends. The CDR3 runs to 12 residues. CDR3 loop: CSASRSTDTQYF. The CDR3 DNA follows: TGCAGTGCTAGTAGAAGCACAGATACGCAGTATTTT.

The CDR3 DNA follows: TGTGCCAGCAGCTTAGATCCCGTAGGGACTGAAGCTTTCTTT. It specifies CASSLDPVGTEAFF. V usage is TRBV7-9 and J usage is TRBJ1-1; no definite D call. The CDR3 is 14 residues long. CDR1 SEHNR and CDR2 FQNEAQ come from the germline V gene (reference sequence). V lost 1 base, J lost 5 bases, and 11 bases lay in between. Full variable domain (rest looked up from reference TRBV7-9 and TRBJ1-1): DTGVSQNPRHKITKRGQNVTFRCDPISEHNRLYWYRQTLGQGPEFLTYFQNEAQLEKSRLLSDRFSAERPKGSFSTLEIQRTEQGDSAMYLCASSLDPVGTEAFFGQGTRLTVV.

The chain is built from TRBV7-2 and TRBJ2-6; the D is unclear. V was clipped by 5 bases and J by 0 bases, with 11 bases between them. Germline V gene data show CDR1 as SGHTA and CDR2 as FQGNSA. The CDR3 covers 16 residues. The CDR3 DNA is TGTGCCAGCAGCGTTAGTTCGGGCTCTGGGGCCAACGTCCTGACTTTC. Its protein product is CASSVSSGSGANVLTF.

There are many counts of this clonotype. This chain links TRBV12-3 or TRBV12-4 with TRBJ1-1; D is unresolved. There are 14 residues in the CDR3. Between the trimmed V and J ends, which lost 6 bases and 2 bases, there was a span of 13 bases. The CDR3 DNA reads TGTGCCAGCAGCCGTCACGGATCTAACACTGAAGCTTTCTTT. It translates to CASSRHGSNTEAFF.

This clonotype was observed a few times. J is TRBJ1-1 and V is TRBV5-4, with D possibly matching TRBD1 (6 bases). CDR1 and CDR2 from the germline V gene are SGHNT and YYREEE (reference sequence). V was pared by 0 bases and J by 9 bases, with 9 bases between. The CDR3 runs to 12 residues. The CDR3 reads CASSLDRVKAFF. CDR3 sequence (DNA): TGTGCCAGCAGCTTGGACAGGGTTAAAGCTTTCTTT.

The V gene is TRBV12-3 or TRBV12-4, the J gene TRBJ2-3, with a tentative D call TRBD2 (6 bases). V was clipped by 3 bases and J by 7 bases, with 8 bases between them. CDR3 length: 12 residues. The CDR3 DNA reads as TGTGCCAGCAGTTTGGCGGGGTATACGCAGTATTTT. It encodes CASSLAGYTQYF.

Ten or more counts support this clonotype. This chain links TRBV4-3 with TRBJ2-5; TRBD1 might be the D (6 bases). From germline, CDR1 is LGHNA and CDR2 YSLEER. The CDR3 extends over 14 amino acids. V was pared by 4 bases and J by 4 bases, with 13 bases between. The CDR3 DNA follows: TGCGCCAGCAGCCGCTCAACAGGGTCAGAGACCCAGTACTTC. Amino acids: CASSRSTGSETQYF.

This clonotype was counted at least ten times. The gene calls are TRBV9 and TRBJ2-3; tentative D call: TRBD2 (5 bases). The CDR3 totals 15 residues. The ends were cut back, 1 base at V and 6 bases at J, with 15 bases in the middle. CDR1 is SGDLS and CDR2 is YYNGEE in the germline V gene. CDR3 residues: CASSVSRTRGDTQYF. Here the CDR3 DNA reads TGTGCCAGCAGCGTATCCCGGACCCGAGGGGATACGCAGTATTTT.

This clonotype was counted at least ten times. The chain combines TRBV14 with TRBJ2-7; D remains ambiguous. Germline V gene sequence: CDR1 SGHDN, CDR2 FVKESK. The CDR3 has 13 residues. V was clipped by 2 bases and J by 3 bases, with 8 bases between them. This chain's CDR3 is CASSQLGYYEQYF. CDR3 DNA: TGTGCCAGCAGCCAACTAGGTTACTACGAGCAGTACTTC.

This clonotype is medium-sized (0.01 to 0.1%) within its sample. V and J are TRBV29-1 and TRBJ2-3; 11 bases are a match to TRBD1. This CDR3 is 14 amino acids long. Germline V lookup: CDR1 SQVTM, CDR2 ANQGSEA. The V segment lost 7 bases and the J segment 8 bases; nucleotides outside the gene matches: 11. The DNA for the CDR3 is TGCAGCGCCTTTGGGACAGGGGGAAGCGGTACGCAGTATTTT. Translating it yields CSAFGTGGSGTQYF.

This clonotype was seen only a few times. The rearrangement joins TRBV4-3 to TRBJ1-2; 7 bases are a match to TRBD1. In germline, CDR1 is LGHNA, CDR2 YSLEER. J was trimmed by 9 bases and V by 1 base; bases with no gene match: 11. The CDR3 covers 15 residues. CDR3 region: CASSQGPWTGDRYTF. The CDR3 DNA is TGCGCCAGCAGCCAAGGCCCTTGGACAGGCGACCGCTACACCTTC.

Notes on this clonotype: At one of its ends the junction is not consistent with the germline gene, which may arise from a read error. The chain joins TRBV12-3 or TRBV12-4 to TRBJ2-1; TRBD2 agrees at 8 bases. The CDR3 totals 15 residues. The CDR3 region is CASTRAIGGAGEQFF. The CDR3 DNA reads as TGTGCCAGCACCCGGGCTATCGGGGGGGCCGGTGAGCAGTTCTTT.

The chain uses TRBV6-2 or TRBV6-3 and TRBJ1-5; no clear D gene. Per the germline V gene, CDR1 is MNHEY and CDR2 is SVGEGT. V was clipped by 0 bases and J by 4 bases, with 13 bases between them. The CDR3 contains 16 residues. The CDR3 nucleotides read TGTGCCAGCAGTTACTCCACGAGAACGGGGAATCAGCCCCAGCATTTT. Amino acid sequence: CASSYSTRTGNQPQHF.

The sample holds many counts of this clonotype. V usage is TRBV9 and J usage is TRBJ1-6; unclear D gene. CDR3 length: 12 residues. V lost 0 bases and J lost 10, with 5 bases in between. Germline V gene lookup returns CDR1 SGDLS and CDR2 YYNGEE. CDR3 DNA sequence: TGTGCCAGCAGCGTAGCGGGGTCACCCCTCCACTTT. Its translation: CASSVAGSPLHF.

This clonotype was detected ten times or more. The V gene is TRBV5-1, the J gene TRBJ2-3; D possibly uses TRBD1 or TRBD2 (5 bases each). From germline, CDR1 is SGHRS and CDR2 YFSETQ. The V end lost 4 bases, the J end lost 5 bases, and 8 bases lay between the germline ends. There are 12 residues in the CDR3. The DNA for the CDR3 is TGCGCCAGCAGCGAGGGGCAAGATACGCAGTATTTT. This translates into CASSEGQDTQYF.

The J gene is TRBJ2-6, the V gene TRBV3-1; D unresolved. This CDR3 region has 19 residues. The V gene's germline CDR1 is LGHDT and CDR2 YNNKEL (reference sequence). Trimming shortened V by 0 bases and J by 0 bases, and 15 bases separated the two germline ends. CDR3 DNA sequence: TGTGCCAGCAGCCAAGATTCGGTCAGTTCACTCTCTGGGGCCAACGTCCTGACTTTC. Encoded protein: CASSQDSVSSLSGANVLTF.

This clonotype came up many times. This chain links TRBV20-1 with TRBJ1-2, with 7 nucleotides matching TRBD1. V lost 6 bases and J lost 4; bases outside the gene matches: 11. CDR1 and CDR2 from the germline V gene are DFQATT and SNEGSKA (reference sequence). The CDR3 has 14 amino acids. CDR3 loop: CSAPEGGVRYGYTF. CDR3 DNA: TGCAGTGCCCCAGAAGGGGGCGTGCGCTATGGCTACACCTTC.

The rearrangement links TRBV4-2 to TRBJ2-3; 9 nucleotides match TRBD2. V lost 0 bases and J lost 2; bases outside the gene matches: 6. The CDR3 extends over 17 amino acids. Germline CDR1 and CDR2: LGHNA and YNFKEQ. The CDR3 loop reads CASSQDRSGGPTDTQYF. CDR3 in DNA: TGTGCCAGCAGCCAAGATAGAAGCGGGGGGCCCACAGATACGCAGTATTTT.

The CDR3 nucleotides read TGCGCCAGCAGCTTGGACGGCAGGGGACAGAATCAGCCCCAGCATTTT. This codes for CASSLDGRGQNQPQHF. The chain couples TRBV5-1 to TRBJ1-5; TRBD1 matches 7 bases. CDR3 length: 16 amino acids. V was clipped by 0 bases and J by 4 bases; unmatched bases: 7. CDR1 and CDR2 from the germline V gene are SGHRS and YFSETQ.

This clonotype was seen many times. The chain has TRBV4-1 and TRBJ2-7; unclear D gene. Germline V gives CDR1 MGHRA, CDR2 YSYEKL. This CDR3 has 14 residues. Trimming shortened V by 4 bases and J by 4 bases, and 14 bases separated the two germline ends. The CDR3 loop reads CASSPTDRSYEQYV. The CDR3 nucleotides are TGCGCCAGCAGCCCGACTGACCGCTCATACGAGCAGTACGTC.

The chain combines TRBV24-1 with TRBJ2-3; either TRBD1 or TRBD2 may fit D (5 bases each). This CDR3 spans 16 amino acids. Germline V gene lookup returns CDR1 KGHDR and CDR2 SFDVKD. Trimming took off 3 bases at V and 8 bases at J, with 20 bases between the two ends. The CDR3 region has the DNA TGTGCCACCAGTGATCCCACGGGACCAGCCCGCGGTACGCAGTATTTT. It codes for CATSDPTGPARGTQYF.

This clonotype is medium-sized within its sample. The chain recombines TRBV20-1 with TRBJ2-1, with 15 bases matching TRBD2. The V gene's germline CDR1 is DFQATT and CDR2 SNEGSKA (reference sequence). Trimming cost V 6 bases and J 7 bases; bases outside gene matches: 4. The CDR3 consists of 14 residues. The CDR3 spells CSAGLAGGPNEQFF. CDR3 sequence (DNA): TGCAGTGCCGGACTAGCGGGGGGGCCAAATGAGCAGTTCTTC.

This clonotype came up many times. In DNA, the CDR3 is TGTGCCAGCAGTTCGTATGGAACTAATGAAAAACTGTTTTTT. This codes for CASSSYGTNEKLFF. The chain has TRBV6-2 or TRBV6-3 and TRBJ1-4, with D uncertain. Germline CDR1 is MNHEY and CDR2 is SVGEGT. V lost 4 bases, J lost 1 base, and 7 bases lay in between. The CDR3 has 14 amino acids.